This TCR beta chain was sequenced for a study of regulatory dendritic cells for organ transplantation. Study details: Day 6 dendritic cell cultures were stimulated with LPS.

About this clone itself: Its antigen is not identified.

The data were produced by immunoSEQ multiplex PCR, yet TCRdb's version contains in-frame clones alone and is incomplete. In the table there are 9,500 to 15,000 clones, around two thirds of which are singletons. The ends lost 0 bases at V and 5 bases at J; junction bases unmatched: 11. The germline CDR1 and CDR2 sequences are SGDLS and YYNGEE. This CDR3 is 17 amino acids long. Sorted T cells were CFSE-labeled and cultured 4 to 5 days with allogeneic regulatory or mature dendritic cells at 1:10. Overall study findings and caveats: Memory T cells were less diverse than naive, with memory CD8+ most oligoclonal. Mature dendritic cells appeared to drive more memory CD8+ clonal expansion than regulatory ones. The authors noted considerable between-person heterogeneity in alloreactive memory CD8+ cells.

The chain carries TRBV9 and TRBJ2-3; 8 bases are a match to TRBD2. The TCR sequence derives from a human donor in good health. Sequenced material: naive CD8+ T cells from blood cultured with dendritic cells. Subset described: CD45RA+ naive T cells. The DNA of the CDR3 is TGTGCCAGCAGCGTAGAAGCGGGGGCCCCTGACAAAGATACGCAGTATTTT. This encodes CASSVEAGAPDKDTQYF.